A selection of T cell receptor beta chains follows, all from one sample in a study of radiotherapy plus CTLA-4 blockade in lung cancer. Method: immunoSEQ multiplex PCR; TCRdb's copy keeps in-frame clones and lacks some. The table shows 35,000 or so clones, with about 85% occurring only once. Source: peripheral blood, taken from a patient treated with radiotherapy plus ipilimumab. The receptors stem from a human donor with non-small cell lung cancer who had stable disease on radiotherapy plus ipilimumab. Both conserved end residues are part of each CDR3. A D gene is named only where the DNA matches it firmly. Only some rows state a clone size, as once, few, many or a class for expanded clones.

size	V	D	length	J	CDR3	DNA
.	TRBV2	.	13	TRBJ2-7	CASSDGDSYEQYF	TGTGCCAGCAGTGACGGAGACTCCTACGAGCAGTACTTC
.	TRBV27	.	17	TRBJ2-6	CASSLLEGHSGANVLTF	TGTGCCAGCAGTTTGTTAGAGGGTCACTCTGGGGCCAACGTCCTGACTTTC
.	TRBV30	.	13	TRBJ2-7	CAWEIGGTYEQYF	TGTGCCTGGGAAATTGGAGGGACCTACGAGCAGTACTTC
.	TRBV6-1	.	11	TRBJ2-1	CASRADNEQFF	TGTGCCAGCAGGGCGGACAATGAGCAGTTCTTC
.	TRBV6-6	TRBD1	15	TRBJ1-1	CASRPGRDRGPEAFF	TGTGCCAGCAGGCCAGGGCGGGACAGGGGGCCGGAAGCTTTCTTT
.	TRBV27	.	14	TRBJ1-1	CASSLSQGYTEAFF	TGTGCCAGCAGTTTATCCCAGGGGTACACTGAAGCTTTCTTT
.	TRBV7-2	.	16	TRBJ2-5	CASSLEPAGMSETQYF	TGTGCCAGCAGCTTAGAGCCCGCGGGAATGTCGGAGACCCAGTACTTC
.	TRBV6-1	.	14	TRBJ2-5	CASSEPGAQETQYF	TGTGCCAGCAGTGAACCAGGGGCCCAAGAGACCCAGTACTTC
.	TRBV9	.	15	TRBJ2-2	CASSVVAAGMGELFF	TGTGCCAGCAGCGTAGTGGCAGCCGGGATGGGGGAGCTGTTTTTT
.	TRBV25-1	TRBD2	13	TRBJ2-7	CASGGGITDEQYF	TGTGCCAGCGGCGGGGGGATTACCGACGAGCAGTACTTC
.	TRBV18	.	16	TRBJ2-7	CASSPLRLQVPYEQYF	TGTGCCAGCTCACCCCTTCGGTTGCAGGTCCCCTACGAGCAGTACTTC
.	TRBV4-1	.	13	TRBJ2-7	CASSPRVSYEQYF	TGCGCCAGCAGCCCGCGGGTCTCCTACGAGCAGTACTTC
.	TRBV27	.	13	TRBJ1-1	CASFSTMNTEAFF	TGTGCCAGCTTCTCTACTATGAACACTGAAGCTTTCTTT
.	TRBV7-2	TRBD1	15	TRBJ2-7	CASSSDRGLFHEQYF	TGTGCCAGCAGCTCCGACAGGGGATTGTTCCACGAGCAGTACTTC
.	TRBV5-1	.	13	TRBJ2-5	CASSLFLQETQYF	TGCGCCAGCAGCTTGTTCCTCCAAGAGACCCAGTACTTC
.	TRBV5-1	TRBD1	15	TRBJ1-1	CASSLAPGQGLEAFF	TGCGCCAGCAGCTTGGCTCCGGGACAGGGGCTTGAAGCTTTCTTT
few	TRBV6-6	TRBD1	13	TRBJ1-1	CARRDRDYTEAFF	TGTGCCAGGCGGGACAGGGACTACACTGAAGCTTTCTTT
once	TRBV27	TRBD2	17	TRBJ2-7	CASSFQPTSGTVYEQYF	TGTGCCAGCAGTTTCCAACCGACTAGCGGGACCGTCTACGAGCAGTACTTC
.	TRBV27	TRBD1	14	TRBJ1-2	CASSPGQGYYGYTF	TGTGCCAGCAGTCCAGGACAGGGTTACTATGGCTACACCTTC
once	TRBV7-2	.	15	TRBJ2-5	CASSPLRLYQETQYF	TGTGCCAGCAGCCCCCTTCGACTGTACCAAGAGACCCAGTACTTC
once	TRBV27	TRBD2	14	TRBJ2-2	CASRLAGTAGELFF	TGTGCCAGCAGACTAGCGGGAACGGCCGGGGAGCTGTTTTTT
.	TRBV6-1	TRBD2	13	TRBJ2-5	CASSEGLAAGLYF	TGTGCCAGCAGTGAAGGACTAGCGGCTGGTTTGTACTTC
.	TRBV4-3	TRBD1	15	TRBJ2-5	CASSQERQGQETQYF	TGCGCCAGCAGCCAAGAGCGACAGGGCCAAGAGACCCAGTACTTC
.	TRBV19	TRBD1	16	TRBJ1-4	CASRTGHISTNEKLFF	TGTGCCAGTAGGACAGGGCACATTTCAACTAATGAAAAACTGTTTTTT
.	TRBV14	.	12	TRBJ2-7	CASSPSSYEQYF	TGTGCCAGCAGCCCGTCCTCCTACGAGCAGTACTTC
.	TRBV7-9	TRBD2	15	TRBJ2-1	CASSTTGGRVPGQFF	TGTGCCAGCAGCACTACAGGCGGGAGGGTCCCCGGGCAGTTCTTC
.	TRBV27	TRBD2	19	TRBJ2-1	CASSSGAGASHRSYNEQFF	TGTGCCAGCAGTTCTGGTGCGGGAGCCTCGCATCGGTCCTACAATGAGCAGTTCTTC
.	TRBV19	.	14	TRBJ2-5	CASSIGAGGETQYF	TGTGCCAGTAGTATAGGGGCAGGAGGGGAGACCCAGTACTTC
.	TRBV14	.	15	TRBJ2-1	CASSQANYPGNEQFF	TGTGCCAGCAGCCAAGCGAACTACCCTGGGAATGAGCAGTTCTTC
.	TRBV9	.	12	TRBJ1-2	CASSPPSYGYTF	TGTGCCAGCAGCCCCCCGTCCTATGGCTACACCTTC
.	TRBV6-5	TRBD1	16	TRBJ1-1	CASSYSSADRATEAFF	TGTGCCAGCAGTTACTCTTCGGCGGACAGGGCCACTGAAGCTTTCTTT
.	TRBV19	.	14	TRBJ2-2	CASSITGGTGELFF	TGTGCCAGTAGTATCACCGGGGGCACCGGGGAGCTGTTTTTT
.	TRBV6-5	TRBD1	15	TRBJ2-7	CASSYSNDRGDEQYF	TGTGCCAGCAGTTACTCGAACGACAGGGGGGACGAGCAGTACTTC
few	TRBV2	TRBD1	17	TRBJ1-5	CASSEGQGINSNQPQHF	TGTGCCAGCAGTGAAGGACAGGGAATCAATAGCAATCAGCCCCAGCATTTT
few	TRBV5-1	.	16	TRBJ2-1	CASSLADSRLSNEQFF	TGCGCCAGCAGCTTGGCGGACTCCCGCCTTAGCAATGAGCAGTTCTTC
once	TRBV5-1	.	14	TRBJ2-7	CASSWDTSSYEQYF	TGCGCCAGCAGCTGGGACACCAGCTCCTACGAGCAGTACTTC